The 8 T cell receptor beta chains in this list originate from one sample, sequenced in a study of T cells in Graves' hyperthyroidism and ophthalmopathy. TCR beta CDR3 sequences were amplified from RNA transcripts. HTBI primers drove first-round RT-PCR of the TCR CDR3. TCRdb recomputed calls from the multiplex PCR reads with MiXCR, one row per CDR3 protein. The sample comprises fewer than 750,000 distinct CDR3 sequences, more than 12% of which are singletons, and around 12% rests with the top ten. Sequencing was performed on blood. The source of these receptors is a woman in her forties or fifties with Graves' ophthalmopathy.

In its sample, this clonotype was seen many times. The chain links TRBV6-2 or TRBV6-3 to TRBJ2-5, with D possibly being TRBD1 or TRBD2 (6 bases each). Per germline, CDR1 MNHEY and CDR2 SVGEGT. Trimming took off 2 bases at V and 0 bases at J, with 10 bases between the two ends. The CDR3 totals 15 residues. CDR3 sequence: CASSYGGPYQETQYF. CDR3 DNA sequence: TGTGCCAGCAGTTACGGGGGGCCCTACCAAGAGACCCAGTACTTC.

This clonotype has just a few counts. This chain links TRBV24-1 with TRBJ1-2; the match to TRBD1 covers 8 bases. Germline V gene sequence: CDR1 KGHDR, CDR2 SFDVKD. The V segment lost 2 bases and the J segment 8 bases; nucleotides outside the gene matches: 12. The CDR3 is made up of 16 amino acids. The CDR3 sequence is CATSDSDRGLLEGYTF. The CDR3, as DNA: TGTGCCACCAGTGATTCAGACAGGGGCCTACTTGAGGGCTACACCTTC.

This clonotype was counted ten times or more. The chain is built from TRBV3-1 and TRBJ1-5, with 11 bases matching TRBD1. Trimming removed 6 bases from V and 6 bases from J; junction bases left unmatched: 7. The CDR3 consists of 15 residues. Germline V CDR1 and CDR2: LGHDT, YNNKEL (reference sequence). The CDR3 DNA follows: TGTGCCAGCAGTTACGGACAGGGGGCGATTCAGCCCCAGCATTTT. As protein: CASSYGQGAIQPQHF.

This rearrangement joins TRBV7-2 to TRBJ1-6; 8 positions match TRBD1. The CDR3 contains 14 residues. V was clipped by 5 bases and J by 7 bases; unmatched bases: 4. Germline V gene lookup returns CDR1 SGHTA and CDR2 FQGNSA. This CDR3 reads CASSVQGANSPLHF. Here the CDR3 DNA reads TGTGCCAGCAGCGTCCAGGGGGCAAATTCACCCCTCCACTTT.

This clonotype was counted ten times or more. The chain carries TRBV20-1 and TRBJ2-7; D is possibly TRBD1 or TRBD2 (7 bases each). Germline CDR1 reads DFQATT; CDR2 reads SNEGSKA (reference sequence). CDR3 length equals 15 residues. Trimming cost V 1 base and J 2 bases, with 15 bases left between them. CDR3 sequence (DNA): TGCAGTGCTAGAGGGGGAGGGACAGCAACCTACGAGCAGTACTTC. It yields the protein CSARGGGTATYEQYF.

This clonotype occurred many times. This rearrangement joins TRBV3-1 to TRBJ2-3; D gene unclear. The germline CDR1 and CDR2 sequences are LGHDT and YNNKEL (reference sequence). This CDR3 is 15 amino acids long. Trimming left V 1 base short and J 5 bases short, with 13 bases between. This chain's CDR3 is CASSQVGTGGDTQYF. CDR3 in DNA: TGTGCCAGCAGCCAAGTTGGAACGGGCGGAGATACGCAGTATTTT.

DNA for the CDR3: TGTGCCAGCAGCTCCTCGGGTGGGGCCTCCTACAATGAGCAGTTCTTC. Its translation: CASSSSGGASYNEQFF. The chain has TRBV11-2 and TRBJ2-1; D might be TRBD1 (5 bases). CDR3 length equals 16 residues. CDR1 and CDR2 from the germline V gene are SGHAT and FQNNGV. Trimming removed 4 bases from V and 0 bases from J, with 13 bases in between. Full variable domain (remainder filled in from reference TRBV11-2 and TRBJ2-1): EAGVAQSPRYKIIEKRQSVAFWCNPISGHATLYWYQQILGQGPKLLIQFQNNGVVDDSQLPKDRFSAERLKGVDSTLKIQPAKLEDSAVYLCASSSSGGASYNEQFFGPGTRLTVL.

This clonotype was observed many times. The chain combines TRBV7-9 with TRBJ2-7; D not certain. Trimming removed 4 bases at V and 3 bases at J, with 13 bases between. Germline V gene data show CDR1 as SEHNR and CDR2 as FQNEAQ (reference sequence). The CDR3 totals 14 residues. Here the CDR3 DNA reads TGTGCCAGCAGCTACCAATCACAAAGCTACGAGCAGTACTTC. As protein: CASSYQSQSYEQYF.